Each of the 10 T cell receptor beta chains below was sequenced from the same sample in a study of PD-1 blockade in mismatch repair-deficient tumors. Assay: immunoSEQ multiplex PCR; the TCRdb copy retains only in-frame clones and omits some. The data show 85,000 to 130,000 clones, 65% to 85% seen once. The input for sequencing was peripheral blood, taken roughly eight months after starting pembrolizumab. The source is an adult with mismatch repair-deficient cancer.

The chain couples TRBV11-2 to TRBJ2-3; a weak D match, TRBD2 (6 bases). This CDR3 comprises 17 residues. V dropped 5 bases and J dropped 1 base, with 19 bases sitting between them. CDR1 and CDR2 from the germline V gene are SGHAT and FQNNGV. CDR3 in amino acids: CASSNPVESSGTDTQYF. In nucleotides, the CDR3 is TGTGCCAGCAGCAACCCGGTGGAATCTAGCGGCACAGATACGCAGTATTTT.

In DNA form, the CDR3 reads TGCGCCAGCAGCGAAGTACTAGCAAATGAGCAGTTCTTC. As protein: CASSEVLANEQFF. This sequence joins TRBV5-1 and TRBJ2-1; D is perhaps TRBD2 (6 bases). CDR1 and CDR2 (germline): SGHRS, YFSETQ. The CDR3 length is 13 residues. Trimming shortened V by 4 bases and J by 7 bases, and 12 bases separated the two germline ends.

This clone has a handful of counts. CDR3 coding DNA: TGTGCCAGCAGCTTAGAAACAGGGAACTATGGCTACACCTTC. Protein product: CASSLETGNYGYTF. V gene TRBV11-3 combines with J gene TRBJ1-2, with D possibly being TRBD1 (6 bases). V was cut by 0 bases and J by 2 bases, with 7 bases left in between. CDR1 SGHNT and CDR2 YENEEA come from the germline V gene. The CDR3 runs 14 residues.

As DNA, the CDR3 is TGTGCCAGTAGTACGACAGGGGGGAGCACAGATACGCAGTATTTT. It is translated as CASSTTGGSTDTQYF. The genes are TRBV19 and TRBJ2-3; 9 bases are shared with TRBD1. The V gene end was trimmed by 4 bases and the J gene end by 0 bases; junction bases not matched to a gene: 2. Germline V gene data show CDR1 as LNHDA and CDR2 as SQIVND (reference sequence). The CDR3 has 15 amino acids.

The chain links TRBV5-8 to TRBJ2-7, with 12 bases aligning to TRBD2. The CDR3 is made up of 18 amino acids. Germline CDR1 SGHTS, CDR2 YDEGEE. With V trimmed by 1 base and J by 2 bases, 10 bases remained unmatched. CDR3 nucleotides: TGTGCCAGCAGCTTGTCTGCAGAATGGACTAGCGGGACCTACGAGCAGTACTTC. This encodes CASSLSAEWTSGTYEQYF.

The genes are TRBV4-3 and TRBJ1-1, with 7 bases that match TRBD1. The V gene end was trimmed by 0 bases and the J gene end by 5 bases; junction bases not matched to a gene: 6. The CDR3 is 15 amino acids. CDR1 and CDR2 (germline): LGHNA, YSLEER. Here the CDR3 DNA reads TGCGCCAGCAGCCAAGACCCGGGACAGCTTACTGAAGCTTTCTTT. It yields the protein CASSQDPGQLTEAFF.

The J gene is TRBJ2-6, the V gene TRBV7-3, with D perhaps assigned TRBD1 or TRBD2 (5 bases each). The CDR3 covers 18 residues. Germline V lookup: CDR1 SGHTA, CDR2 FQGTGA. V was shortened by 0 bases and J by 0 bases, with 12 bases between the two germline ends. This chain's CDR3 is CASSLTGTANSGANVLTF. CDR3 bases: TGTGCCAGCAGCTTAACCGGGACGGCAAACTCTGGGGCCAACGTCCTGACTTTC. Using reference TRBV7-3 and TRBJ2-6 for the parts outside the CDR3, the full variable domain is GAGVSQTPSNKVTEKGKYVELRCDPISGHTALYWYRQSLGQGPEFLIYFQGTGAADDSGLPNDRFFAVRPEGSVSTLKIQRTERGDSAVYLCASSLTGTANSGANVLTFGAGSRLTVL.

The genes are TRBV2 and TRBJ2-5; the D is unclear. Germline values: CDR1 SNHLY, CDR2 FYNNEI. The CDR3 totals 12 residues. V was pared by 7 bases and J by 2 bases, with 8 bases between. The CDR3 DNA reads TGTGCCAGCATGGCGGATCAAGAGACCCAGTACTTC. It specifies CASMADQETQYF.

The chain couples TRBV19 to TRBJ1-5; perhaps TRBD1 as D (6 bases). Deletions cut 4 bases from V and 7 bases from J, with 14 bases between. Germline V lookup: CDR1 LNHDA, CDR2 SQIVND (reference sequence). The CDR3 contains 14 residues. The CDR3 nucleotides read TGTGCCAGTAGTAATCCAGGGGACGGCCAGCCCCAGCATTTT. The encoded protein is CASSNPGDGQPQHF.

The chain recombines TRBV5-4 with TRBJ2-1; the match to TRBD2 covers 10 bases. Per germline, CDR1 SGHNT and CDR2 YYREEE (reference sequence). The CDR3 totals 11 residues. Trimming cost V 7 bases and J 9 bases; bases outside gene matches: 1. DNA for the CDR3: TGTGCCAGCGGGACTAGCGTTGAGCAGTTCTTC. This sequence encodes CASGTSVEQFF.